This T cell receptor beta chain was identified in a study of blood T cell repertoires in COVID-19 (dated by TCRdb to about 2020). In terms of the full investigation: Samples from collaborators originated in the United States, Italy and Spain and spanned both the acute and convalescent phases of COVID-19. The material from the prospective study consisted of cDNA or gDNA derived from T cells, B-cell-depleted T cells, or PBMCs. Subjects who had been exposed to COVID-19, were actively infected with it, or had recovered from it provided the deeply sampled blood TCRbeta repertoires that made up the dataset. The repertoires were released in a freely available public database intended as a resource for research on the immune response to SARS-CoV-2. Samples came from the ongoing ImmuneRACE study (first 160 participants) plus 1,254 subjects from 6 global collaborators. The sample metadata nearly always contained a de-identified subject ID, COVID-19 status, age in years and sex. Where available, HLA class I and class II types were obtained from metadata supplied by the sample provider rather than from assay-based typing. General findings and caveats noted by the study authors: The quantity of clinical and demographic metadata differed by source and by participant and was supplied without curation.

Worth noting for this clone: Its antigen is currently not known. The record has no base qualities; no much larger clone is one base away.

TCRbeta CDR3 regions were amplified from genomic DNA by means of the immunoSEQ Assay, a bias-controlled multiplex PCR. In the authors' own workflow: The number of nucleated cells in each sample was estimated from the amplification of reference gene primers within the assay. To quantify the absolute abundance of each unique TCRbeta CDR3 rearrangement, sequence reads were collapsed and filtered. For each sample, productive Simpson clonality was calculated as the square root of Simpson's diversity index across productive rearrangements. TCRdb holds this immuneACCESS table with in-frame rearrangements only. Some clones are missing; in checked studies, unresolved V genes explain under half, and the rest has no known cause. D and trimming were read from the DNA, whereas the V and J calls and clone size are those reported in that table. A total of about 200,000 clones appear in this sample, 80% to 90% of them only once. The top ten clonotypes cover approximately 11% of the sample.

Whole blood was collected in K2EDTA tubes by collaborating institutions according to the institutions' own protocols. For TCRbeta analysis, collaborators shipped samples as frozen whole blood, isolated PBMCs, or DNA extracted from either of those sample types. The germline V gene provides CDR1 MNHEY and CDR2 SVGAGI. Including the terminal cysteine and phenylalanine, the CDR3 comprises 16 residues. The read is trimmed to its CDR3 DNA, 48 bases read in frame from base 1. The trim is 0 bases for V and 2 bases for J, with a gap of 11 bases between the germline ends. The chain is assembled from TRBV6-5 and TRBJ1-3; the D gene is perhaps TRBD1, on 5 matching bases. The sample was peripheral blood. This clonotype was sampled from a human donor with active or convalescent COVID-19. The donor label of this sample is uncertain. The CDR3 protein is CASSYSMAGTGNTIYF. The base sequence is TGTGCCAGCAGTTACTCGATGGCAGGGACTGGAAACACCATATATTTT.